The rows below give T cell receptor beta chains drawn from one sample of a study of identical twins. TCRdb used MiXCR to reprocess the 5' RACE reads, holding one entry per CDR3 protein. The table shows about 690,000 distinct CDR3 sequences, with approximately 21% occurring only once. The same sample was also studied in work on T cells expressing NK-cell markers.

The sequencing input was PBMCs. Receptors originate from a woman under 30 in good health. CDR3s include the opening cysteine and the closing phenylalanine or tryptophan. The order of the fields is V gene, clone size, J gene, D gene, CDR3 protein, CDR3 DNA. D genes are given only for firm matches. Size tells how often a clone was seen (once, few, many) or the class of an expanded clone, and some rows leave it out.

V gene: TRBV20-1
clone size: many
J gene: TRBJ2-5
D gene: TRBD1
CDR3 protein: CSATGQAQETQYF
CDR3 DNA: TGCAGTGCTACCGGACAGGCCCAAGAGACCCAGTACTTC

V gene: TRBV27
clone size: -
J gene: TRBJ2-5
D gene: TRBD1
CDR3 protein: CASSLPSGTGTDEETQYF
CDR3 DNA: TGTGCCAGCAGTTTACCCTCCGGGACAGGGACCGACGAAGAGACCCAGTACTTC

V gene: TRBV9
clone size: many
J gene: TRBJ2-1
D gene: TRBD2
CDR3 protein: CASSKRSTSGGAGGNEQFF
CDR3 DNA: TGTGCCAGCAGCAAAAGGTCGACTAGCGGGGGGGCCGGGGGCAATGAGCAGTTCTTC

V gene: TRBV12-3/TRBV12-4
clone size: -
J gene: TRBJ2-3
D gene: -
CDR3 protein: CASSLQLDTQYF
CDR3 DNA: TGTGCCAGCAGTTTACAGTTAGATACGCAGTATTTT

V gene: TRBV20-1
clone size: many
J gene: TRBJ2-1
D gene: TRBD2
CDR3 protein: CSASLSGGAGNEQFF
CDR3 DNA: TGCAGTGCTAGTCTGAGCGGGGGGGCGGGCAATGAGCAGTTCTTC

V gene: TRBV12-3/TRBV12-4
clone size: few
J gene: TRBJ1-1
D gene: TRBD1
CDR3 protein: CASTPPGTATEAFF
CDR3 DNA: TGTGCCAGCACCCCCCCGGGGACAGCCACTGAAGCTTTCTTT

V gene: TRBV20-1
clone size: -
J gene: TRBJ2-5
D gene: TRBD2
CDR3 protein: CSAPGGSGRQETQYF
CDR3 DNA: TGCAGTGCCCCCGGGGGTAGCGGGCGACAAGAGACCCAGTACTTC

V gene: TRBV20-1
clone size: few
J gene: TRBJ1-4
D gene: -
CDR3 protein: CSAPLGGTEKLFF
CDR3 DNA: TGCAGTGCTCCCCTAGGAGGGACCGAAAAACTGTTTTTT

V gene: TRBV6-1
clone size: -
J gene: TRBJ2-3
D gene: TRBD2
CDR3 protein: CASIVAGGQTDTQYF
CDR3 DNA: TGTGCCAGCATCGTAGCGGGGGGGCAGACAGATACGCAGTATTTT

V gene: TRBV12-3/TRBV12-4
clone size: -
J gene: TRBJ2-1
D gene: -
CDR3 protein: CASSHSPYNEQFF
CDR3 DNA: TGTGCCAGCAGTCATTCCCCTTACAATGAGCAGTTCTTC

V gene: TRBV12-3/TRBV12-4
clone size: many
J gene: TRBJ1-1
D gene: -
CDR3 protein: CASSPRWEENTEAFF
CDR3 DNA: TGTGCCAGCAGTCCCCGGTGGGAAGAGAACACTGAAGCTTTCTTT

V gene: TRBV7-9
clone size: few
J gene: TRBJ2-7
D gene: TRBD1
CDR3 protein: CASSRSTGGYEQYF
CDR3 DNA: TGTGCCAGCAGCCGGTCGACAGGGGGCTACGAGCAGTACTTC

V gene: TRBV5-1
clone size: -
J gene: TRBJ2-5
D gene: -
CDR3 protein: CASSLGPTLGQGGQETQYF
CDR3 DNA: TGCGCCAGCAGCTTGGGACCTACCCTCGGACAGGGAGGGCAAGAGACCCAGTACTTC

V gene: TRBV20-1
clone size: -
J gene: TRBJ2-7
D gene: -
CDR3 protein: CSARSGHYEQYF
CDR3 DNA: TGCAGTGCCAGAAGCGGGCACTACGAGCAGTACTTC

V gene: TRBV12-3/TRBV12-4
clone size: -
J gene: TRBJ2-7
D gene: -
CDR3 protein: CASSVWGDTYEQYF
CDR3 DNA: TGTGCCAGCAGTGTTTGGGGGGACACCTACGAGCAGTACTTC

V gene: TRBV29-1
clone size: -
J gene: TRBJ2-2
D gene: TRBD2
CDR3 protein: CSVGLARNTGELFF
CDR3 DNA: TGCAGCGTTGGACTAGCGAGGAACACCGGGGAGCTGTTTTTT

V gene: TRBV9
clone size: -
J gene: TRBJ2-3
D gene: -
CDR3 protein: CASSVEWRDTQYF
CDR3 DNA: TGTGCCAGCAGCGTAGAGTGGCGGGATACGCAGTATTTT

V gene: TRBV10-3
clone size: few
J gene: TRBJ2-7
D gene: TRBD1
CDR3 protein: CAISALGQGVSYEQYF
CDR3 DNA: TGTGCCATCAGTGCCCTGGGACAGGGAGTCTCCTACGAGCAGTACTTC

V gene: TRBV9
clone size: few
J gene: TRBJ2-6
D gene: -
CDR3 protein: CASSVGRPGANVLTF
CDR3 DNA: TGTGCCAGCAGCGTAGGCCGGCCCGGGGCCAACGTCCTGACTTTC

V gene: TRBV20-1
clone size: -
J gene: TRBJ2-2
D gene: -
CDR3 protein: CSARELRAPPGKGYTGELFF
CDR3 DNA: TGCAGTGCTAGGGAGCTGAGGGCCCCCCCGGGAAAAGGATACACCGGGGAGCTGTTTTTT

V gene: TRBV3-1
clone size: many
J gene: TRBJ2-1
D gene: -
CDR3 protein: CASSQVYNEQFF
CDR3 DNA: TGTGCCAGCAGCCAAGTTTACAATGAGCAGTTCTTC

V gene: TRBV7-9
clone size: -
J gene: TRBJ1-1
D gene: -
CDR3 protein: CASSEKIGGVGTEAFF
CDR3 DNA: TGTGCCAGCAGCGAGAAGATTGGGGGAGTTGGCACTGAAGCTTTCTTT

V gene: TRBV7-9
clone size: few
J gene: TRBJ2-1
D gene: -
CDR3 protein: CASSLPAADEQFF
CDR3 DNA: TGTGCCAGCAGCTTACCCGCCGCAGATGAGCAGTTCTTC

V gene: TRBV20-1
clone size: few
J gene: TRBJ1-5
D gene: -
CDR3 protein: CSARSSGTAVKPQHF
CDR3 DNA: TGCAGTGCTAGATCTTCGGGGACCGCCGTTAAGCCCCAGCATTTT

V gene: TRBV20-1
clone size: -
J gene: TRBJ2-7
D gene: -
CDR3 protein: CSAVTGYGYEQYF
CDR3 DNA: TGCAGTGCTGTTACAGGGTATGGCTACGAGCAGTACTTC

V gene: TRBV12-3/TRBV12-4
clone size: -
J gene: TRBJ2-1
D gene: TRBD1
CDR3 protein: CASSQGAVYNEQFF
CDR3 DNA: TGTGCCAGCAGTCAGGGGGCTGTCTACAATGAGCAGTTCTTC

V gene: TRBV5-1
clone size: once
J gene: TRBJ2-2
D gene: TRBD2
CDR3 protein: CASSLEGLVAGELFF
CDR3 DNA: TGCGCCAGCAGCTTGGAAGGACTAGTAGCCGGGGAGCTGTTTTTT

V gene: TRBV5-1
clone size: -
J gene: TRBJ2-1
D gene: -
CDR3 protein: CASSISTWREQFF
CDR3 DNA: TGCGCCAGCAGCATATCGACTTGGAGGGAGCAGTTCTTC

V gene: TRBV6-5
clone size: -
J gene: TRBJ2-3
D gene: -
CDR3 protein: CASSFEGGSTDTQYF
CDR3 DNA: TGTGCCAGCAGTTTTGAGGGGGGGAGCACAGATACGCAGTATTTT

V gene: TRBV6-2/TRBV6-3
clone size: -
J gene: TRBJ2-2
D gene: -
CDR3 protein: CASTQASGELFF
CDR3 DNA: TGTGCCAGCACCCAGGCTTCCGGGGAGCTGTTTTTT

V gene: TRBV3-1
clone size: few
J gene: TRBJ2-3
D gene: -
CDR3 protein: CASSQEARGAGAPTDTQYF
CDR3 DNA: TGTGCCAGCAGCCAAGAGGCACGGGGGGCGGGAGCACCGACCGATACGCAGTATTTT

V gene: TRBV7-9
clone size: -
J gene: TRBJ2-2
D gene: -
CDR3 protein: CASPGPPTGELFF
CDR3 DNA: TGTGCCAGCCCGGGTCCTCCTACCGGGGAGCTGTTTTTT

V gene: TRBV10-3
clone size: -
J gene: TRBJ2-5
D gene: TRBD1
CDR3 protein: CATRDSSQYQETQYF
CDR3 DNA: TGTGCCACCCGGGACAGTTCCCAGTACCAAGAGACCCAGTACTTC

V gene: TRBV6-5
clone size: many
J gene: TRBJ1-5
D gene: TRBD1
CDR3 protein: CASSYSLGSQGEPQHF
CDR3 DNA: TGTGCCAGCAGTTACTCGCTAGGATCCCAGGGGGAGCCCCAGCATTTT

V gene: TRBV5-1
clone size: -
J gene: TRBJ2-5
D gene: -
CDR3 protein: CASSLKAVLVPETQYF
CDR3 DNA: TGCGCCAGCAGCTTGAAAGCGGTTCTCGTTCCAGAGACCCAGTACTTC

V gene: TRBV20-1
clone size: few
J gene: TRBJ2-5
D gene: -
CDR3 protein: CSAIKDPAQETQYF
CDR3 DNA: TGCAGTGCTATAAAGGACCCTGCCCAAGAGACCCAGTACTTC

V gene: TRBV3-1
clone size: -
J gene: TRBJ1-5
D gene: TRBD1
CDR3 protein: CASSESGQGNPFQHF
CDR3 DNA: TGTGCCAGCAGCGAATCGGGACAGGGGAACCCCTTCCAGCATTTT

V gene: TRBV5-5
clone size: few
J gene: TRBJ2-1
D gene: -
CDR3 protein: CASSLLTGAGEQFF
CDR3 DNA: TGTGCCAGCAGCCTGCTAACCGGGGCGGGTGAGCAGTTCTTC

V gene: TRBV3-1
clone size: many
J gene: TRBJ2-7
D gene: -
CDR3 protein: CASSQGGYEQYF
CDR3 DNA: TGTGCCAGCAGCCAAGGAGGGTACGAGCAGTACTTC

V gene: TRBV6-2/TRBV6-3
clone size: -
J gene: TRBJ2-5
D gene: -
CDR3 protein: CASRSLRGLEETQYF
CDR3 DNA: TGTGCCAGCAGGTCCCTGCGAGGGCTGGAGGAGACCCAGTACTTC

V gene: TRBV20-1
clone size: few
J gene: TRBJ2-5
D gene: TRBD2
CDR3 protein: CSASLASGVQETQYF
CDR3 DNA: TGCAGTGCTAGCCTGGCTAGCGGGGTCCAAGAGACCCAGTACTTC

V gene: TRBV20-1
clone size: -
J gene: TRBJ2-5
D gene: TRBD2
CDR3 protein: CSATLAETQYF
CDR3 DNA: TGCAGTGCTACACTAGCGGAGACCCAGTACTTC

V gene: TRBV5-1
clone size: many
J gene: TRBJ2-1
D gene: -
CDR3 protein: CASSLGKMNNEQFF
CDR3 DNA: TGCGCCAGCAGCTTGGGCAAGATGAACAATGAGCAGTTCTTC

V gene: TRBV9
clone size: few
J gene: TRBJ2-1
D gene: -
CDR3 protein: CASSVPGSEQFF
CDR3 DNA: TGTGCCAGCAGCGTACCGGGAAGCGAGCAGTTCTTC

V gene: TRBV6-2/TRBV6-3
clone size: -
J gene: TRBJ2-1
D gene: -
CDR3 protein: CASTEGGRVYNEQFF
CDR3 DNA: TGTGCCAGCACCGAAGGGGGACGGGTATACAATGAGCAGTTCTTC

V gene: TRBV6-4
clone size: -
J gene: TRBJ2-3
D gene: -
CDR3 protein: CASSEGNTDTQYF
CDR3 DNA: TGTGCCAGCAGTGAAGGTAACACAGATACGCAGTATTTT

V gene: TRBV7-2
clone size: -
J gene: TRBJ1-3
D gene: -
CDR3 protein: CASSPNRVTGNTIYF
CDR3 DNA: TGTGCCAGCAGCCCTAACAGGGTTACTGGAAACACCATATATTTT

V gene: TRBV5-1
clone size: -
J gene: TRBJ2-5
D gene: -
CDR3 protein: CASSTMGETQYF
CDR3 DNA: TGCGCCAGCAGCACCATGGGGGAGACCCAGTACTTC

V gene: TRBV7-7
clone size: few
J gene: TRBJ2-7
D gene: TRBD1
CDR3 protein: CASSLDRVSEQYF
CDR3 DNA: TGTGCTAGCAGCTTGGACAGGGTCTCCGAGCAGTACTTC

V gene: TRBV4-3
clone size: -
J gene: TRBJ2-3
D gene: TRBD2
CDR3 protein: CASSQERLTSGTDTQYF
CDR3 DNA: TGCGCCAGCAGCCAAGAGAGGCTTACTAGCGGGACTGATACGCAGTATTTT

V gene: TRBV12-3/TRBV12-4
clone size: -
J gene: TRBJ2-5
D gene: TRBD2
CDR3 protein: CASSQKFLAGQETQYF
CDR3 DNA: TGTGCCAGCAGTCAAAAGTTTCTAGCGGGCCAAGAGACCCAGTACTTC

V gene: TRBV5-4
clone size: -
J gene: TRBJ2-5
D gene: TRBD2
CDR3 protein: CASSLVGTSGQETQYF
CDR3 DNA: TGTGCCAGCAGCTTGGTAGGGACTAGCGGCCAAGAGACCCAGTACTTC

V gene: TRBV28
clone size: few
J gene: TRBJ1-2
D gene: TRBD1
CDR3 protein: CASSGDRSLMGYTF
CDR3 DNA: TGTGCCAGCAGTGGGGACAGGTCTCTGATGGGCTACACCTTC

V gene: TRBV5-1
clone size: few
J gene: TRBJ2-7
D gene: -
CDR3 protein: CASSFDTGLLVGYEQYF
CDR3 DNA: TGCGCCAGCAGCTTCGATACGGGTCTGTTGGTCGGTTACGAGCAGTACTTC

V gene: TRBV5-1
clone size: -
J gene: TRBJ2-7
D gene: -
CDR3 protein: CASSLTRDEQYF
CDR3 DNA: TGCGCCAGCAGCTTGACTAGGGACGAGCAGTACTTC

V gene: TRBV6-5
clone size: -
J gene: TRBJ1-5
D gene: -
CDR3 protein: CASSYRWDTQVKHF
CDR3 DNA: TGTGCCAGCAGTTACCGGTGGGACACCCAAGTTAAGCATTTT

V gene: TRBV20-1
clone size: few
J gene: TRBJ2-3
D gene: -
CDR3 protein: CSAKHQGFTDTQYF
CDR3 DNA: TGCAGTGCTAAACATCAAGGGTTCACAGATACGCAGTATTTT

V gene: TRBV6-1
clone size: -
J gene: TRBJ2-5
D gene: -
CDR3 protein: CASKPRLSGEETQYF
CDR3 DNA: TGTGCCAGCAAACCTCGGCTCTCCGGGGAAGAGACCCAGTACTTC

V gene: TRBV20-1
clone size: many
J gene: TRBJ2-6
D gene: -
CDR3 protein: CSAPSGSGANVLTF
CDR3 DNA: TGCAGTGCCCCGTCAGGGTCTGGGGCCAACGTCCTGACTTTC